The 32 T cell receptor beta chains listed next were all sequenced from one sample in a study of vaccination effects on CD4 cells after COVID-19. No antigen has been identified for these receptors. CD4+ T cells specific for antigen were expanded with viral peptide pools by the ViraFEST assay before sequencing. Once cultured for approximately 10 days, the cells underwent separation to obtain CD4+ T cells. People in the vaccine group had not been infected with SARS-CoV-2 before, and their nucleocapsid antibodies were negative. Profiled with immunoSEQ multiplex PCR; TCRdb holds only in-frame clones, not every one. The sample contains about 63,000 clones, 75% of which appear only once. This sample comprised CD4+ T cells from PBMCs cultured with HCoV-OC43 spike peptides, obtained before COVID-19 vaccination. Sample subset: HCoV-OC43 spike overlapping peptide pool stimulation. The source is a human donor who received a COVID-19 vaccine.

The chain combines TRBV7-9 with TRBJ2-1; 8 bases agree with TRBD1. The CDR3 loop spans 13 amino acids. Germline V gene lookup returns CDR1 SEHNR and CDR2 FQNEAQ (reference sequence). Germline trimming cut 5 bases from V and 9 bases from J; bases unmatched to any gene: 6. The CDR3 here is CASSVDRGSEQFF. Here the CDR3 DNA reads TGTGCCAGCAGCGTCGACAGGGGCTCTGAGCAGTTCTTC. The variable domain in full, completed from reference TRBV7-9 and TRBJ2-1, reads DTGVSQNPRHKITKRGQNVTFRCDPISEHNRLYWYRQTLGQGPEFLTYFQNEAQLEKSRLLSDRFSAERPKGSFSTLEIQRTEQGDSAMYLCASSVDRGSEQFFGPGTRLTVL.

A single count supports this clone. The genes are TRBV6-5 and TRBJ1-1, with D tentatively TRBD1 (5 bases). CDR1 is MNHEY, CDR2 SVGAGI, per germline. The CDR3 length is 14 residues. Trimming shortened V by 4 bases and J by 7 bases, and 16 bases separated the two germline ends. The CDR3 loop reads CASSSPDRASEAFF. The CDR3 DNA reads as TGTGCCAGCAGTTCGCCTGACAGAGCTAGTGAAGCTTTCTTT.

The genes are TRBV19 and TRBJ1-5, with 9 bases that match TRBD1. Germline V gene data show CDR1 as LNHDA and CDR2 as SQIVND (reference sequence). With V trimmed by 8 bases and J by 9 bases, 14 bases remained unmatched. This CDR3 spans 15 amino acids. The CDR3 coding sequence is TGTGCCAGTCTAGGGCGAACAGGGGGCGGGGGGCCCCAGCATTTT. This sequence encodes CASLGRTGGGGPQHF.

The chain recombines TRBV7-2 with TRBJ2-1; TRBD2 matches 7 bases. Per the germline V gene, CDR1 is SGHTA and CDR2 is FQGNSA. The V and J ends lost 5 bases and 8 bases, in that order; junction bases with no gene match: 6. The CDR3 length is 13 residues. The DNA of the CDR3 is TGTGCCAGCAGCCCAAGACGGGGGGATGAGCAGTTCTTC. Its translation: CASSPRRGDEQFF.

This clone was detected a few times. The chain couples TRBV30 to TRBJ1-2; possibly TRBD1 for D (5 bases). The CDR3 sequence is 14 residues long. Germline CDR1 GTSNPN, CDR2 SVGIG (reference sequence). V was shortened by 0 bases and J by 11 bases, with 19 bases between the two germline ends. The CDR3 nucleotides read TGTGCCTGGAGTGTATCCCGAGACAGCCCCTGGTACACCTTC. Its translation is CAWSVSRDSPWYTF.

This clone was seen just once. The genes are TRBV7-8 and TRBJ1-3; 8 bases match TRBD1. V lost 5 bases, J lost 2 bases, and 8 bases stayed unmatched. CDR3 length: 16 residues. Germline V lookup: CDR1 SGHVS, CDR2 FQNEAQ. In DNA form, the CDR3 reads TGTGCCAGCAGCACAGACGACAGGGGAACTGGAAACACCATATATTTT. This codes for CASSTDDRGTGNTIYF.

This sequence joins TRBV7-8 and TRBJ1-2; D is possibly TRBD1 (6 bases). CDR3 length: 13 residues. The V end lost 5 bases, the J end lost 7 bases, and 14 bases lay between the germline ends. CDR1 is SGHVS and CDR2 is FQNEAQ in the germline V gene. CDR3 in amino acids: CASSRAGGAGYTF. The CDR3 nucleotides are TGTGCCAGCAGCCGAGCGGGGGGGGCTGGCTACACCTTC.

The genes are TRBV18 and TRBJ1-1; 10 bases are a match to TRBD1. With 3 bases clipped from V and 1 base from J, the junction kept 5 bases outside the gene matches. CDR1 and CDR2 (germline): KGHSH, LQKENI. CDR3 length equals 16 residues. The CDR3 DNA is TGTGCCAGCTCACCGTTGACAGGGGGCGAGAACACTGAAGCTTTCTTT. Translation gives CASSPLTGGENTEAFF.

This rearrangement joins TRBV24-1 to TRBJ2-1; D ambiguous. V dropped 2 bases and J dropped 1 base, with 8 bases sitting between them. The CDR3 totals 15 residues. Germline lookup yields CDR1 KGHDR and CDR2 SFDVKD. The CDR3 region has the DNA TGTGCCACCAGTGATTCTACGACGTCCTACAATGAGCAGTTCTTC. Translating gives CATSDSTTSYNEQFF.

V and J are TRBV28 and TRBJ1-1; D is ambiguous. Looked up from germline, CDR1 is MDHEN and CDR2 is SYDVKM. The V end lost 3 bases, the J end lost 0 bases, and 11 bases lay between the germline ends. The CDR3 is 15 residues long. CDR3 in amino acids: CASSFFQGLNTEAFF. In nucleotides, the CDR3 is TGTGCCAGCAGTTTTTTTCAAGGATTGAACACTGAAGCTTTCTTT. The full variable domain, its missing parts supplied by reference TRBV28 and TRBJ1-1, is DVKVTQSSRYLVKRTGEKVFLECVQDMDHENMFWYRQDPGLGLRLIYFSYDVKMKEKGDIPEGYSVSREKKERFSLILESASTNQTSMYLCASSFFQGLNTEAFFGQGTRLTVV.

The J gene is TRBJ2-1, the V gene TRBV6-5, with 9 bases that match TRBD1. V was clipped by 6 bases and J by 12 bases; unmatched bases: 6. The germline V gene encodes CDR1 MNHEY and CDR2 SVGAGI. CDR3 size: 12 residues. The CDR3 sequence is CASSSWTGAQFF. The CDR3 DNA reads as TGTGCCAGCAGCTCCTGGACAGGGGCGCAGTTCTTC.

The chain carries TRBV6-6 and TRBJ2-1; TRBD2 might be the D (6 bases). Germline V gene lookup returns CDR1 MNHNY and CDR2 SVGAGI (reference sequence). Trimming took 6 bases from V and 10 from J, leaving 13 bases between them. The CDR3 length is 12 residues. The CDR3 region has the DNA TGTGCCAGCAGCCGAGGACTACAAGAGCAGTTCTTC. It yields the protein CASSRGLQEQFF.

DNA for the CDR3: TGTGCCAGCAGTGTGGGCGGATCAGGAGGGGACCAGCCCCAGCATTTT. Translating gives CASSVGGSGGDQPQHF. J is TRBJ1-5 and V is TRBV28, with D possibly TRBD1 on 5 matching bases. The germline V and J ends were trimmed by 5 bases and 7 bases, with 21 bases remaining between them. The germline V gene has CDR1 MDHEN and CDR2 SYDVKM. The CDR3 sequence is 16 residues long.

The chain links TRBV19 to TRBJ1-2, with unresolved D. CDR1 and CDR2 (germline): LNHDA, SQIVND (reference sequence). V lost 7 bases and J 8 bases, leaving 20 bases between the germline ends. There are 14 residues in the CDR3. CDR3 sequence (DNA): TGTGCCAGTACTCTGGACCGCCGCCCGGAAGGCTACACCTTC. Its protein product is CASTLDRRPEGYTF.

The V gene is TRBV20-1, the J gene TRBJ2-2; D uncertain. The CDR3 has 15 amino acids. Germline values: CDR1 DFQATT, CDR2 SNEGSKA (reference sequence). The ends were cut back, 3 bases at V and 0 bases at J, with 11 bases in the middle. DNA of the CDR3: TGCAGTGCTAGTGGCCTACAAGCGAACACCGGGGAGCTGTTTTTT. Its translation: CSASGLQANTGELFF.

This rearrangement joins TRBV6-2 or TRBV6-3 to TRBJ1-3, with D unclear. V lost 6 bases and J lost 3, with 12 bases in between. Germline values: CDR1 MNHEY, CDR2 SVGEGT. This CDR3 region has 14 residues. The CDR3 protein is CASSLSGGGNTIYF. CDR3 bases: TGTGCCAGCAGCCTTTCGGGCGGTGGAAACACCATATATTTT.

Only a few counts were recorded for this clone. The chain links TRBV5-1 to TRBJ1-6, with 10 bases fitting TRBD1. After removal of 2 bases from V and 8 bases from J, the junction contained 7 bases not matched to a gene. CDR3 length: 16 amino acids. Germline CDR1 and CDR2: SGHRS and YFSETQ. CDR3: CASSFGDRGSDSPLHF. The CDR3 DNA follows: TGCGCCAGCAGCTTTGGGGACAGGGGATCGGATTCACCCCTCCACTTT.

V is TRBV11-2 and J is TRBJ2-5; D is uncertain. Trimming removed 5 bases from V and 1 base from J, with 17 bases in between. This CDR3 has 16 residues. CDR1 is SGHAT, CDR2 FQNNGV, per germline. Written as DNA, the CDR3 is TGTGCCAGCAGCCGAAGGGTTGGGCTCTCCCAAGAGACCCAGTACTTC. Amino acids: CASSRRVGLSQETQYF.

V usage is TRBV3-1 (or the pseudogene TRBV3-2) and J usage is TRBJ2-3, with TRBD2 matching 7 bases. J gave up 3 bases and V 1 base, and 1 base lay outside the gene matches. Germline CDR1 reads LGHDT; CDR2 reads YNNKEL (reference sequence). This CDR3 region has 14 residues. CDR3 in amino acids: CASSQAGGTDTQYF. The CDR3 DNA sequence: TGTGCCAGCAGCCAAGCGGGAGGTACAGATACGCAGTATTTT.

This clone turned up a few times. The genes are TRBV7-3 and TRBJ2-1; possibly TRBD1 or TRBD2 for D (5 bases each). CDR1 and CDR2 from the germline V gene are SGHTA and FQGTGA. There are 13 residues in the CDR3. The V end was cut by 5 bases, the J end by 5 bases, with 10 bases between. CDR3 nucleotide sequence: TGTGCCAGCAGCGGGGACCCCAACAATGAGCAGTTCTTC. This gives the protein CASSGDPNNEQFF. The whole variable domain, remainder taken from reference TRBV7-3 and TRBJ2-1, is GAGVSQTPSNKVTEKGKYVELRCDPISGHTALYWYRQSLGQGPEFLIYFQGTGAADDSGLPNDRFFAVRPEGSVSTLKIQRTERGDSAVYLCASSGDPNNEQFFGPGTRLTVL.

The J gene is TRBJ1-2, the V gene TRBV3-1 (or the pseudogene TRBV3-2), with 7 nucleotides matching TRBD1. The CDR3 runs to 16 residues. Germline trimming cut 5 bases from V and 4 bases from J; bases unmatched to any gene: 13. Looked up from germline, CDR1 is LGHDT and CDR2 is YNNKEL (reference sequence). DNA for the CDR3: TGTGCCAGCAGCTCAAGCTTGGGAGGGGGCGGCTATGGCTACACCTTC. Protein product: CASSSSLGGGGYGYTF.

The chain couples TRBV6-6 to TRBJ2-6; 9 bases are a match to TRBD1. The V gene end was trimmed by 5 bases and the J gene end by 0 bases; junction bases not matched to a gene: 5. This CDR3 has 17 residues. Germline V lookup: CDR1 MNHNY, CDR2 SVGAGI (reference sequence). The CDR3 nucleotides are TGTGCCAGCAGTCGCACAGGGGGCTCCTCTGGGGCCAACGTCCTGACTTTC. This encodes CASSRTGGSSGANVLTF.

The chain carries TRBV5-1 and TRBJ1-2, with 8 bases that match TRBD1. This CDR3 is 14 amino acids long. The junction had 8 bases not matched to a gene; V was cut back by 3 bases and J by 7 bases. Germline V gene sequence: CDR1 SGHRS, CDR2 YFSETQ. CDR3 in DNA: TGCGCCAGCAGCTACTCCGGGACAGGTCTTGGCTACACCTTC. This sequence encodes CASSYSGTGLGYTF.

The rearrangement links TRBV5-4 to TRBJ2-1; perhaps TRBD2 as D (5 bases). CDR1 and CDR2 from the germline V gene are SGHNT and YYREEE (reference sequence). This CDR3 contains 15 residues. Trimming removed 0 bases from V and 1 base from J, with 8 bases in between. Here the CDR3 reads CASSLGGVSYNEQFF. CDR3 DNA sequence: TGTGCCAGCAGCTTGGGGGGAGTTTCCTACAATGAGCAGTTCTTC.

The rearrangement joins TRBV15 to TRBJ2-7; D is uncertain. CDR1 is LNHNV, CDR2 YYDKDF, per germline (reference sequence). Trimming shortened V by 3 bases and J by 12 bases, and 18 bases separated the two germline ends. This CDR3 contains 13 residues. For the CDR3, the DNA is TGTGCCACCAGCAGTTTCCGGGCAGGCCGGGCGTACGTC. Translating it yields CATSSFRAGRAYV.

The V gene is TRBV3-1 (or the pseudogene TRBV3-2), the J gene TRBJ2-2; D gene ambiguous. Looked up from germline, CDR1 is LGHDT and CDR2 is YNNKEL (reference sequence). Trimming took 3 bases from V and 2 from J, leaving 7 bases between them. The CDR3 consists of 14 residues. The CDR3 loop reads CASSQRSNTGELFF. Written as DNA, the CDR3 is TGTGCCAGCAGCCAGAGGAGCAACACCGGGGAGCTGTTTTTT.

The chain combines TRBV4-3 with TRBJ1-2, with TRBD1 as a possible D gene (6 bases). The CDR3 runs 15 residues. Germline CDR1 and CDR2: LGHNA and YSLEER. Trimming removed 0 bases at V and 5 bases at J, with 13 bases between. CDR3: CASSQDRGMMYGYTF. The CDR3 region has the DNA TGCGCCAGCAGCCAAGACAGGGGAATGATGTATGGCTACACCTTC.

This chain connects TRBV30 to TRBJ1-6; TRBD1 matches 10 bases. The CDR3 contains 14 residues. V shed 3 bases, J shed 9 bases, and the junction held 5 bases outside the gene matches. Per the germline V gene, CDR1 is GTSNPN and CDR2 is SVGIG (reference sequence). CDR3 bases: TGTGCCTGGAGGACCGGGACAGGGGCTTCACCCCTCCACTTT. This codes for CAWRTGTGASPLHF.

This clone turned up a few times. CDR3 protein: CASSLEGLPYNEQFF. The CDR3 bases are TGCGCCAGCAGCTTGGAGGGGCTGCCTTACAATGAGCAGTTCTTC. J is TRBJ2-1 and V is TRBV5-1, with a weak D call TRBD1 (5 bases). With 0 bases removed from V and 4 bases from J, the gap between germline ends came to 11 bases. From germline, CDR1 is SGHRS and CDR2 YFSETQ. The CDR3 contains 15 residues.

The chain uses TRBV5-6 and TRBJ1-2; the match to TRBD1 covers 7 bases. Trimming at V came to 1 base and at J to 6 bases, leaving 6 bases not matched to a gene. Per the germline V gene, CDR1 is SGHDT and CDR2 is YYEEEE. The CDR3 totals 14 residues. Here the CDR3 reads CASSLIDREDGYTF. CDR3 coding DNA: TGTGCCAGCAGCTTGATTGACAGGGAGGATGGCTACACCTTC.

This chain joins TRBV6-5 and TRBJ2-7; D is possibly TRBD1 (7 bases). The CDR3 contains 11 residues. Germline CDR1 MNHEY, CDR2 SVGAGI. V was shortened by 8 bases and J by 6 bases, with 11 bases between the two germline ends. DNA for the CDR3: TGTGCCAGCGCCCAGGGGGGCGAGCAGTACGTC. Translating gives CASAQGGEQYV.

DNA of the CDR3: TGCGCCAGCAGCTTTGGTGGACTGAACACTGAAGCTTTCTTT. This translates into CASSFGGLNTEAFF. V is TRBV5-1 and J is TRBJ1-1; D ambiguous. The CDR3 is 14 amino acids. V gave up 2 bases and J gave up 0 bases, with 8 bases separating them. Germline CDR1 and CDR2: SGHRS and YFSETQ.